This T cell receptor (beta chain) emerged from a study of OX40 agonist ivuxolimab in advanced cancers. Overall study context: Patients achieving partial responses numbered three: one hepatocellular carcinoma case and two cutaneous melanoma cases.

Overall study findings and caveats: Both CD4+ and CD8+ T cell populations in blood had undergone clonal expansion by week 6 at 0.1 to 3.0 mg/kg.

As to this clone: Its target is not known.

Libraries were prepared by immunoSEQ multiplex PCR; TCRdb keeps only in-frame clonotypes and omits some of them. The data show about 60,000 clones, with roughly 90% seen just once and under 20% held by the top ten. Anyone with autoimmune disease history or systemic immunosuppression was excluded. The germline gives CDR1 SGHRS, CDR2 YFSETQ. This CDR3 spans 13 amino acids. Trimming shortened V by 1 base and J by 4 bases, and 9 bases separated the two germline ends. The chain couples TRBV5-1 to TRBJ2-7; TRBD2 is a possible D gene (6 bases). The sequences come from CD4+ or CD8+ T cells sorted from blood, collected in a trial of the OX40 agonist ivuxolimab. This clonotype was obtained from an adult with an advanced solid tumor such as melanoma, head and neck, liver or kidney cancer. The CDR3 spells CASSLWGDYEQYF. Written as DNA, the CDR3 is TGCGCCAGCAGCTTGTGGGGGGATTACGAGCAGTACTTC.